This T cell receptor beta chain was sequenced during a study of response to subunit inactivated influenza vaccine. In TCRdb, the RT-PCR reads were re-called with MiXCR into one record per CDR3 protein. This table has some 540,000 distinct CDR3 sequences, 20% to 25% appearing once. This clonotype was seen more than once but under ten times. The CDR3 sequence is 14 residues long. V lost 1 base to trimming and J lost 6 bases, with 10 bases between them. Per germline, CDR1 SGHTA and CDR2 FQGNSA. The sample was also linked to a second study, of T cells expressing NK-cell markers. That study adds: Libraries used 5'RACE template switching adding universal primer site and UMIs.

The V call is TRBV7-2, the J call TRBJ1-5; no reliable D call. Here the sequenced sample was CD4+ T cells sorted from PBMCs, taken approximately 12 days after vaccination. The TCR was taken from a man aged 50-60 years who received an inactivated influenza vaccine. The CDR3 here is CASSLGGGFQPQHF. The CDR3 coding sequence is TGTGCCAGCAGCTTAGGGGGAGGGTTTCAGCCCCAGCATTTT.